This T cell receptor (beta chain) was found in a study of metastatic and nonmetastatic thyroid tumors. Study-level background: Malignant thyroid and benign thyroid patients provided blood and tumor or nodule tissue whose repertoires were compared.

V was trimmed by 3 bases and J by 8 bases, leaving 11 bases between them. The CDR3 extends over 12 amino acids. Germline lookup yields CDR1 SGDLS and CDR2 YYNGEE. Every patient was untreated before thyroid surgery. Findings of the study overall: The reported finding was significantly higher TCR beta diversity in malignant thyroid tumors relative to benign nodules, in blood and tumor.

This clone was seen a few times. Its antigen is unidentified. As processed by the authors: The study built a papillary thyroid cancer distant-metastasis classifier from CDR3 differences across clinicopathological groups. TCRdb re-called the PCR reads via MiXCR. The V and J calls reflect TCRdb's pipeline rather than the authors' work. Counted here are 30,000 to 35,000 clones, 25% to 30% occurring once; the ten biggest clones make up 6.5% to 9%. This TCR was recovered from a female donor with papillary thyroid cancer or a benign thyroid nodule (not recorded which). Some clones in this sample may be carry-over from other donors' samples. The specimen sequenced was blood. The chain joins TRBV9 to TRBJ1-2, with D tentatively TRBD1 (6 bases). The CDR3 nucleotides are TGTGCCAGCAGCGAGGGGGAGGGGGGCTACACCTTC. Protein product: CASSEGEGGYTF. Complete variable domain (other parts from reference TRBV9 and TRBJ1-2): DSGVTQTPKHLITATGQRVTLRCSPRSGDLSVYWYQQSLDQGLQFLIQYYNGEERAKGNILERFSAQQFPDLHSELNLSSLELGDSALYFCASSEGEGGYTFGSGTRLTVV.